A single sample gave rise to the 4 T cell receptor beta chains below, sequenced in a study of spatial heterogeneity in lung cancer. Time point denoted: sample taken at primary tumor resection. TCRdb reprocessed the 5' RACE reads with MiXCR, giving one entry per CDR3 protein. This sample has 75,000 or so distinct CDR3 sequences, with about 7.8% found just once. Source: PBMCs, taken at surgery. Every receptor here comes from a male donor with early-stage non-small cell lung cancer.

The table lists this clonotype with a few counts. The rearrangement uses TRBV2 and TRBJ1-5; D uncertain. Germline CDR1 is SNHLY and CDR2 is FYNNEI. V dropped 0 bases and J dropped 8 bases, with 5 bases sitting between them. CDR3 length: 12 residues. The CDR3 loop is CASSEAYKPQHF. The DNA of the CDR3 is TGTGCCAGCAGTGAAGCGTATAAGCCCCAGCATTTT.

This clonotype was counted at least ten times. V is TRBV30 and J is TRBJ1-1; D unclear. V was trimmed by 0 bases and J by 0 bases, leaving 5 bases between them. CDR3 size: 13 residues. Per the germline V gene, CDR1 is GTSNPN and CDR2 is SVGIG (reference sequence). The DNA of the CDR3 is TGTGCCTGGAGTGTTTATCTGAACACTGAAGCTTTCTTT. Translation: CAWSVYLNTEAFF.

This CDR3 reads CASSRQADTEAFF. CDR3 coding DNA: TGTGCTAGCTCCCGACAGGCGGATACTGAAGCTTTCTTT. The V gene is TRBV12-5, the J gene TRBJ1-1, with D tentatively TRBD1 (6 bases). The V gene lost 9 bases and the J gene lost 5 bases, with 16 bases spanning the gap. The CDR3 covers 13 residues. Germline loops: CDR1 LGHNT, CDR2 FRNRAP. The variable domain in full, with the rest retrieved from reference TRBV12-5 and TRBJ1-1, is DARVTQTPRHKVTEMGQEVTMRCQPILGHNTVFWYRQTMMQGLELLAYFRNRAPLDDSGMPKDRFSAEMPDATLATLKIQPSEPRDSAVYFCASSRQADTEAFFGQGTRLTVV.

The table lists this clonotype with a few counts. The chain is built from TRBV29-1 and TRBJ2-3; TRBD2 might be the D (6 bases). The CDR3 length is 12 residues. Per germline, CDR1 SQVTM and CDR2 ANQGSEA. The V end was cut by 7 bases, the J end by 2 bases, with 10 bases between. This chain's CDR3 is CSEGLNTDTQYF. In DNA form, the CDR3 reads TGCAGCGAGGGACTTAACACAGATACGCAGTATTTT.